This TCR beta chain was recovered during a study of blood T cell repertoires in COVID-19. The overall study: The United States, Italy and Spain were the sources of the acute and convalescent COVID-19 samples. Sources were T cells, B-cell-depleted T cells, or PBMCs; the material itself was cDNA or gDNA.

In the study's own analysis: Amplification with reference gene primers provided the estimates of nucleated cell counts. TCRdb keeps only in-frame clones here, not all; method: immunoSEQ multiplex PCR. The V and J calls and the clone size are those of that table, but D and trimming were determined from the DNA. The table shows approximately 170,000 clones, with 85% to 90% occurring only once. V trimming: 1 base; J trimming: 6 bases; junction bases outside the gene matches: 13. This CDR3 is built from 18 residues. Germline V CDR1 and CDR2: LNHDA, SQIVND (reference sequence). The receptor was derived from a woman in her 70s with acute or convalescent COVID-19. The material sequenced was peripheral blood. The chain recombines TRBV19 with TRBJ2-3, with 10 positions matching TRBD2. The CDR3 DNA sequence: TGTGCCAGTAGTATAGGTCGAAGGGGACTAGCGATAGGGGATACGCAGTATTTT. It is translated as CASSIGRRGLAIGDTQYF. Complete variable domain (other parts from reference TRBV19 and TRBJ2-3): DGGITQSPKYLFRKEGQNVTLSCEQNLNHDAMYWYRQDPGQGLRLIYYSQIVNDFQKGDIAEGYSVSREKKESFPLTVTSAQKNPTAFYLCASSIGRRGLAIGDTQYFGPGTRLTVL.